This is a list of T cell receptor beta chains from one sample in a study of control samples from healthy donors and cancer patients. Assay: immunoSEQ multiplex PCR; the TCRdb copy retains only in-frame clones and omits some. In the table there are approximately 210,000 clones, approximately 91% of which are singletons. Input material: blood. The receptors stem from a young man in good health. Each CDR3 is given with its conserved first and last residue. A D gene is named only where the DNA matches it firmly. Size values are once, few and many counts, or a class for expanded clones, and some rows have none.

d_call	v_call	j_call	clone_size	cdr3_nt	cdr3_aa
TRBD1	TRBV4-1	TRBJ2-3	.	TGCGCCAAAGGGAGGGACAGGGCTAGCACAGATACGCAGTATTTT	CAKGRDRASTDTQYF
.	TRBV5-1	TRBJ1-3	few	TGCGCCAGCAGCTTGGGGGGGCGCTTTGGAAACACCATATATTTT	CASSLGGRFGNTIYF
.	TRBV6-1	TRBJ2-1	.	TGTGCCAGCAGTGAACCACACAGCTCCTACAATGAGCAGTTCTTC	CASSEPHSSYNEQFF
.	TRBV6-5	TRBJ1-5	.	TGTGCCAGCAGTTACGCGGGGGGCGAAAATCAGCCCCAGCATTTT	CASSYAGGENQPQHF
.	TRBV4-1	TRBJ1-5	.	TGCGCCAGCAGCCAGATCCTTGGAGTAGGTGGCAATCAGCCCCAGCATTTT	CASSQILGVGGNQPQHF
.	TRBV19	TRBJ2-3	once	TGTGCCAGTAGTCCGCAGGGAAAAGATACGCAGTATTTT	CASSPQGKDTQYF
TRBD1	TRBV7-9	TRBJ1-2	once	TGTGCCAGCAGCTTAGAGGGGACAGGGAATATCTATGGCTACACCTTC	CASSLEGTGNIYGYTF
.	TRBV9	TRBJ1-3	.	TGTGCCAGCAGCCCGAGCGGGGGGAAAAACACCATATATTTT	CASSPSGGKNTIYF
.	TRBV2	TRBJ1-6	.	TGTGCCAGCACCGAGGGGGGTGGGATTCACCATTCACCCCTCCACTTT	CASTEGGGIHHSPLHF
TRBD1	TRBV11-3	TRBJ1-1	once	TGTGCCAGCAGCTTAGGGACAGGGATCACTGAAGCTTTCTTT	CASSLGTGITEAFF
.	TRBV2	TRBJ1-2	.	TGTGCCAGCAGTGAAGAAGGCGCGGTCTCTTCCTATGGCTACACCTTC	CASSEEGAVSSYGYTF
.	TRBV6-5	TRBJ1-5	few	TGTGCCAGCAGTTACAGTAGCAATCAGCCCCAGCATTTT	CASSYSSNQPQHF
.	TRBV19	TRBJ2-6	.	TGTGCCAGTAGTTGGGGGCCAGGCTCTGGGGCCAACGTCCTGACTTTC	CASSWGPGSGANVLTF
.	TRBV19	TRBJ1-5	.	TGTGCCAGTAGTTGGGGGACGGGTAATCAGCCCCAGCATTTT	CASSWGTGNQPQHF
.	TRBV14	TRBJ1-2	.	TGTGCCAGCAGCCAGCAAGACATTCGGGGGTATGGCTACACCTTC	CASSQQDIRGYGYTF
TRBD1	TRBV25-1	TRBJ1-2	.	TGTGCCAGCAGCCCGAATCGGGCAGGGGGCATCTATGGCTACACCTTC	CASSPNRAGGIYGYTF
.	TRBV10-3	TRBJ2-5	.	TGTGCCATCAGTGGGTCGGACACTGAAGAGACCCAGTACTTC	CAISGSDTEETQYF